This entry concerns a single T cell receptor (beta chain). What it binds is unknown. CD45RO negativity and positive selection for CCR7 defined naive CD8 cells, a population that excluded terminally differentiated effector memory CD45RA+ cells. TCRdb keeps only in-frame clones here, not all; method: immunoSEQ multiplex PCR. The sample lists millions of clones, about 95% occurring once. This record belongs to a study of shared clonotypes between healthy human individuals. On the study more broadly: For every donor, three CD4 naive, three CD4 memory, two CD8 naive and one CD8 memory plates were used.

Trimming took 6 bases from V and 2 from J, leaving 12 bases between them. This CDR3 region has 14 residues. Germline CDR1 and CDR2: SEHNR and FQNEAQ (reference sequence). General study findings and limits: The study generally estimated greater richness for naive than memory subsets. Rarefaction demonstrated incomplete sorted-subset sequencing despite large depth. The four-donor shared clonotypes exceeded non-shared clonotypes in generation probability, with non-shared ones scoring lower.

The sample taken for sequencing was naive CD8+ T cells sorted from blood. The chain couples TRBV7-9 to TRBJ2-3; D unclear. This receptor was identified in a man aged 18 to 29 in good health. DNA of the CDR3: TGTGCCAGCAGGCTAGGTGGAACCACAGATACGCAGTATTTT. Its translation: CASRLGGTTDTQYF.